This paragraph covers one TCR beta chain sequence. Its antigen is unknown. No base quality values were provided; no much bigger clone lies one nucleotide off. CDR1 and CDR2 are drawn from the germline V gene (reference sequence): MNHEY, SMNVEV. The CDR3 covers 16 residues, taking in both the cysteine and the phenylalanine. Kept here is only the CDR3 DNA, which spans 48 bases and is read in frame from base 1. V and J are truncated by 0 bases and 3 bases respectively, leaving an intervening sequence of 14 bases. The sample originates from a study of blood T cell repertoires in COVID-19 (dated by TCRdb to the early 2020s). With regard to the full study: Samples from collaborators originated in the United States, Italy and Spain and spanned both the acute and convalescent phases of COVID-19. The material from the prospective study consisted of cDNA or gDNA derived from T cells, B-cell-depleted T cells, or PBMCs. Subjects who had been exposed to COVID-19, were actively infected with it, or had recovered from it provided the deeply sampled blood TCRbeta repertoires that made up the dataset. A freely available public database, intended as a resource for researchers studying the immune response to SARS-CoV-2, is where the repertoires were released. Samples came from the ongoing ImmuneRACE study (first 160 participants) plus 1,254 subjects from 6 global collaborators. The sample metadata nearly always contained a de-identified subject ID, COVID-19 status, age in years and sex. Where available, HLA class I and class II types were taken from metadata supplied by the sample provider and were not determined by assay-based typing.

Here is what the overall study found, with its caveats: The quantity of clinical and demographic metadata differed by source and by participant and was supplied without curation.

TCRbeta CDR3 regions were amplified from genomic DNA by means of the immunoSEQ Assay, a bias-controlled multiplex PCR. The source study handled its data this way. Nucleated cell counts per sample were estimated from amplification of reference gene primers within the assay. To quantify the absolute abundance of each unique TCRbeta CDR3 rearrangement, sequence reads were collapsed and filtered. For each sample, productive Simpson clonality was calculated as the square root of Simpson's diversity index over productive rearrangements. Entries here come from immuneACCESS through TCRdb and include only in-frame sequences with V and J called. Some clones fail to appear in such tables; in the studies checked, an unresolved V gene covers under half of the shortfall, and the cause of the remainder is unknown. That table gives V, J and clone size, and the DNA gave D and trimming. Here the sample has some 78,000 clones; 90% occur a single time. The top ten clones comprise about 1% of the sample.

Collaborating institutions collected whole blood in K2EDTA tubes following their own protocols. For TCRbeta analysis, collaborators shipped samples in one of three forms: frozen whole blood, isolated PBMCs, or DNA extracted from either of those sample types. The chain is encoded by TRBV27 joined to TRBJ1-1, and the D gene may be TRBD1, 5 bases matching. This TCR was recovered from a woman in her forties or fifties in a cohort sampled during active COVID-19. The sample taken for sequencing was peripheral blood. The sequenced DNA is TGTGCCAGCAGTTTATCGGCGGGGGACGCCGACACTGAAGCTTTCTTT. Translated, it gives CASSLSAGDADTEAFF.